This T cell receptor beta chain stems from a study of radiotherapy plus CTLA-4 blockade in lung cancer. Study background: Disease control was present in roughly 29% of patients, and objective responses in under 20%.

This CDR3 comprises 18 residues. V lost 2 bases, J lost 6 bases, and 16 bases stayed unmatched. Germline CDR1 and CDR2: SGHTA and FQGTGA. Profiling relied on immunoSEQ multiplex PCR, and the TCRdb table lists in-frame clones only, not all of them. This sample has about 85,000 clones; around 85% occur once, and the top ten carry more than 2%. With respect to this clone: Its antigen is unidentified.

Findings and limits, study-wide: Tumor-origin TCR clones grew in blood after radiotherapy plus ipilimumab.

In chemo-refractory metastatic non-small-cell lung cancer, patients got ipilimumab CTLA-4 blockade together with focal radiation. The sequence derives from a human donor with non-small cell lung cancer who had a partial response to radiotherapy plus ipilimumab. The genes are TRBV7-3 and TRBJ2-3, with 8 bases matching TRBD2. The sample here was peripheral blood, taken from a patient treated with radiotherapy plus ipilimumab. CDR3 in amino acids: CASSLSRGLVSLRDTQYF. In nucleotides, the CDR3 is TGTGCCAGCAGCTTATCGAGGGGACTAGTCAGCTTAAGGGATACGCAGTATTTT.